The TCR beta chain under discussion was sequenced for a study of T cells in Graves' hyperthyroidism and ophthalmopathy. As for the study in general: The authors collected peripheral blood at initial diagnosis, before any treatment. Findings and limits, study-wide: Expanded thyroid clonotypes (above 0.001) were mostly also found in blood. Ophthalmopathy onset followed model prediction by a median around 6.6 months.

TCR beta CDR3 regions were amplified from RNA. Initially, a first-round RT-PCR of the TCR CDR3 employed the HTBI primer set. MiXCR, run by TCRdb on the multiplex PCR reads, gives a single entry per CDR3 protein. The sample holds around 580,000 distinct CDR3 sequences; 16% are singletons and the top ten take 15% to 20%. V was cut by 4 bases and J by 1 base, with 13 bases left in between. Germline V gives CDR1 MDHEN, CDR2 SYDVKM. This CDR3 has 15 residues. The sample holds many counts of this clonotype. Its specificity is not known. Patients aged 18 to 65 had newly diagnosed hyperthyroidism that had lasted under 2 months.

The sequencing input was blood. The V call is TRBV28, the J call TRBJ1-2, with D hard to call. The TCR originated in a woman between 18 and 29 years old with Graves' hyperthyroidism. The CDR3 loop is CASSSPANLNYGYTF. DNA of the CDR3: TGTGCCAGCAGTTCCCCAGCGAATCTTAACTATGGCTACACCTTC.